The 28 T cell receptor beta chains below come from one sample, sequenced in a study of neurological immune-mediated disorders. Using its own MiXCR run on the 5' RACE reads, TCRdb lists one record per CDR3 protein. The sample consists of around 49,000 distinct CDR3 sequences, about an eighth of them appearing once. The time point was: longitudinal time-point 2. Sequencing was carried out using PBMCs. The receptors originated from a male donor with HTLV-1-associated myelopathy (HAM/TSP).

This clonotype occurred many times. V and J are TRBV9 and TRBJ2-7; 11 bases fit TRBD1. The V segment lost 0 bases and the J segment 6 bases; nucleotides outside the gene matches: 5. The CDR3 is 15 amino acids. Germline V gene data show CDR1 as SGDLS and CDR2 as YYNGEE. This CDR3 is CASSVGGQGASEQYF. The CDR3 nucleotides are TGTGCCAGCAGCGTAGGTGGACAGGGGGCCAGCGAGCAGTACTTC. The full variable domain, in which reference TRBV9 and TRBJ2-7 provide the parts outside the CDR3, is DSGVTQTPKHLITATGQRVTLRCSPRSGDLSVYWYQQSLDQGLQFLIQYYNGEERAKGNILERFSAQQFPDLHSELNLSSLELGDSALYFCASSVGGQGASEQYFGPGTRLTVT.

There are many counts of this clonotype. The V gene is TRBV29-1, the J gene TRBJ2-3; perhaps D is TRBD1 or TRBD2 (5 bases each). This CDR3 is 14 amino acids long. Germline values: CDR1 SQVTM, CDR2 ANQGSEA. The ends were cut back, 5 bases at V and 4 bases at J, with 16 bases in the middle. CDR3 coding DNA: TGCAGCGTTAACACAGGTTGGGGAGCAGATACGCAGTATTTT. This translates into CSVNTGWGADTQYF.

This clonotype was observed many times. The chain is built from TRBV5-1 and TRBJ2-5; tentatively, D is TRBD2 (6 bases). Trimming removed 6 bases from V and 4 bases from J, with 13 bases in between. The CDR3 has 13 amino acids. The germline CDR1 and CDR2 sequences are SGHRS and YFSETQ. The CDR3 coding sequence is TGCGCCAGCACGGTGTCCGGGGGAGAGACCCAGTACTTC. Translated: CASTVSGGETQYF. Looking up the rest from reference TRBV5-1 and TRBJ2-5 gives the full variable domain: KAGVTQTPRYLIKTRGQQVTLSCSPISGHRSVSWYQQTPGQGLQFLFEYFSETQRNKGNFPGRFSGRQFSNSRSEMNVSTLELGDSALYLCASTVSGGETQYFGPGTRLLVL.

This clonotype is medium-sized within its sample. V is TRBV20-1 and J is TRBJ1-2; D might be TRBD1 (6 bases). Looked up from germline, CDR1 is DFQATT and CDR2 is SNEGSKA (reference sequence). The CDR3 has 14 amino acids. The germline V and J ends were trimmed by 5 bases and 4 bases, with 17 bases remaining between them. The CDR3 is CSAPGQIESYGYTF. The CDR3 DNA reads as TGCAGTGCTCCTGGACAGATCGAGTCCTATGGCTACACCTTC.

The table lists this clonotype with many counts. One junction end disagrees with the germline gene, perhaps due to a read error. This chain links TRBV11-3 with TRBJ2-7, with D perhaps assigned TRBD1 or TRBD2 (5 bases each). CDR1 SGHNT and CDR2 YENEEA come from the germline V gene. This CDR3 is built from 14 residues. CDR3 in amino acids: CASSSRDRAYEQYF. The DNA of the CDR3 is TGCGCCAGCAGCTCCCGGGACCGAGCCTACGAGCAGTACTTC.

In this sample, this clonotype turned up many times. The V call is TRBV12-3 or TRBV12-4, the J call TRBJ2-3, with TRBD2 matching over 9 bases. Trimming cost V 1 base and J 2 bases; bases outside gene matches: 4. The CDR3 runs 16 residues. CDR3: CASSLGAGGSTDTQYF. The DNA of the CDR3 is TGTGCCAGCAGTTTAGGAGCGGGGGGCTCCACAGATACGCAGTATTTT.

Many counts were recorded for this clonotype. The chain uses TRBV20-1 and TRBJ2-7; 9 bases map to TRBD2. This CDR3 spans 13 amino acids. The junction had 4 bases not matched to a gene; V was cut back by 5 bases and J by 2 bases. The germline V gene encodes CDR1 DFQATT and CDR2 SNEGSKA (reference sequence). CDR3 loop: CSAQTSGTYEQYF. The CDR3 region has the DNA TGCAGTGCTCAGACTAGCGGCACCTACGAGCAGTACTTC.

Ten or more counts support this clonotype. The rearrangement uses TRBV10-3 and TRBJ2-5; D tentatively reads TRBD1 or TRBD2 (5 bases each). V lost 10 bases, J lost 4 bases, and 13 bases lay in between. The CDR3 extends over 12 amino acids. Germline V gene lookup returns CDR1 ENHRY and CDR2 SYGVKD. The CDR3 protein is CATRGDAETQYF. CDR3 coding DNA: TGTGCCACGAGAGGGGATGCAGAGACCCAGTACTTC.

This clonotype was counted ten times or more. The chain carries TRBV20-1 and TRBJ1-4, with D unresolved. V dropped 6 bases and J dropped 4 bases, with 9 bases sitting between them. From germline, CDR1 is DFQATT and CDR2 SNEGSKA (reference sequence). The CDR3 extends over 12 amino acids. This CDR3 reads CSAVGFNEKLFF. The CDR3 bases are TGCAGTGCGGTGGGGTTTAATGAAAAACTGTTTTTT.

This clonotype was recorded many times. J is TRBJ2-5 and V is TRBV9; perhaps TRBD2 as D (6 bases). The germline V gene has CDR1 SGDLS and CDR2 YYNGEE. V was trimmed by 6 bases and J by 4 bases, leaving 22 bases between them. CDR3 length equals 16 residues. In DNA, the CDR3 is TGTGCCAGCACCAAATCGGTCGGGGGTTTCTTAGAGACCCAGTACTTC. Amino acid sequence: CASTKSVGGFLETQYF.

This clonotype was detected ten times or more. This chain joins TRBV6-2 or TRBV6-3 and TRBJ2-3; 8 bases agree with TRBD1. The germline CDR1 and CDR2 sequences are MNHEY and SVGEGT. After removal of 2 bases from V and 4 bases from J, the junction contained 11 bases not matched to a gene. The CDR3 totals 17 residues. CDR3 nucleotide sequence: TGTGCCAGCAGTTACAGATACGGACAGGGACCTTCAGATACGCAGTATTTT. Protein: CASSYRYGQGPSDTQYF.

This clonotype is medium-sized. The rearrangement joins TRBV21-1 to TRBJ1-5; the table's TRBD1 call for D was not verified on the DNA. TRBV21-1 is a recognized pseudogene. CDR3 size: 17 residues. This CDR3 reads CASSIDPGNPSNQPQHF. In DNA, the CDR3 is TGTGCCAGCAGCATCGACCCAGGGAACCCTAGCAATCAGCCCCAGCATTTT.

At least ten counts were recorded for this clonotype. The DNA for the CDR3 is TGCAGCGTGCGTCCCGGGACTAGCGGTTCCTACGAGCAGTACTTC. The encoded protein is CSVRPGTSGSYEQYF. The chain carries TRBV29-1 and TRBJ2-7; the match to TRBD2 covers 11 bases. Trimming removed 6 bases from V and 1 base from J; junction bases left unmatched: 8. Germline-derived CDR1 and CDR2 are SQVTM and ANQGSEA. The CDR3 is 15 residues long.

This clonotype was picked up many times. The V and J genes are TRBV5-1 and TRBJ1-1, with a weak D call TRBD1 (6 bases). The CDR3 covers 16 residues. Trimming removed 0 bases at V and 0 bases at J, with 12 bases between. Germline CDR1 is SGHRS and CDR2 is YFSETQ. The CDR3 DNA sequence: TGCGCCAGCAGCTTGGACGGGGGGCGAATGAACACTGAAGCTTTCTTT. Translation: CASSLDGGRMNTEAFF. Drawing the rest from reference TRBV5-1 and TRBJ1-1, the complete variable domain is KAGVTQTPRYLIKTRGQQVTLSCSPISGHRSVSWYQQTPGQGLQFLFEYFSETQRNKGNFPGRFSGRQFSNSRSEMNVSTLELGDSALYLCASSLDGGRMNTEAFFGQGTRLTVV.

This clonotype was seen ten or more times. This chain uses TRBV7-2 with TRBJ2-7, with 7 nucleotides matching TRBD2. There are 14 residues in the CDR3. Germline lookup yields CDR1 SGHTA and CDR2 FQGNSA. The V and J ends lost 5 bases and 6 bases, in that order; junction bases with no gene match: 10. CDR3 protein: CASSARTSRGEQYF. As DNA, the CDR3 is TGTGCCAGCAGCGCCCGGACTAGTCGGGGCGAGCAGTACTTC.

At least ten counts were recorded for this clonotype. The CDR3 DNA reads as TGTGCCAGCAGCCCCCACAGGGATGGCTACACCTTC. It yields the protein CASSPHRDGYTF. The chain joins TRBV7-2 to TRBJ1-2, with D possibly being TRBD1 (6 bases). This CDR3 contains 12 residues. Germline V gene lookup returns CDR1 SGHTA and CDR2 FQGNSA. The V gene lost 5 bases and the J gene lost 6 bases, with 10 bases spanning the gap.

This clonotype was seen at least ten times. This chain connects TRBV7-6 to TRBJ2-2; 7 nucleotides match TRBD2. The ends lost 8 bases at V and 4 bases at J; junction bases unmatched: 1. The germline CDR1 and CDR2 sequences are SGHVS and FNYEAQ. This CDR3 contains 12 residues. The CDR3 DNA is TGTGCCAGCGGGGAGGGCACCGGGGAGCTGTTTTTT. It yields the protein CASGEGTGELFF. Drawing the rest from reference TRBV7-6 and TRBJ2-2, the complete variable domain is GAGVSQSPRYKVTKRGQDVALRCDPISGHVSLYWYRQALGQGPEFLTYFNYEAQQDKSGLPNDRFSAERPEGSISTLTIQRTEQRDSAMYRCASGEGTGELFFGEGSRLTVL.

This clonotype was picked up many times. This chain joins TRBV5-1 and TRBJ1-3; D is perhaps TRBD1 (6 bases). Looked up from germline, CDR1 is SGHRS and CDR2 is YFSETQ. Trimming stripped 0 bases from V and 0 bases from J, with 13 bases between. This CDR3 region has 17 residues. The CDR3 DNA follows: TGCGCCAGCAGCTTGGACAGGGCTTCGAGCTCTGGAAACACCATATATTTT. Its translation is CASSLDRASSSGNTIYF.

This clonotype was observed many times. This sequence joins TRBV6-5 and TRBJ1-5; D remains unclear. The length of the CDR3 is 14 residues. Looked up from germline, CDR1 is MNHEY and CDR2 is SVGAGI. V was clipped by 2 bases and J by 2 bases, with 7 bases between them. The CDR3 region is CASSYERGNQPQHF. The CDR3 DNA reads TGTGCCAGCAGTTACGAGAGGGGCAATCAGCCCCAGCATTTT.

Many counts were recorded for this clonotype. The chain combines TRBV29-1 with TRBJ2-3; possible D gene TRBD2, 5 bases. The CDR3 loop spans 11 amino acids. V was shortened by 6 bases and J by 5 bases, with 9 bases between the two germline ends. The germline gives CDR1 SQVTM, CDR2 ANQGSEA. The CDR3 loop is CSVLAGDTQYF. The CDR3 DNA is TGCAGCGTCCTCGCGGGAGATACGCAGTATTTT.

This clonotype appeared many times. The CDR3 coding sequence is TGTGCCAGCAGCGACGCCAACACCCATCAGACCCAGTACTTC. Encoded protein: CASSDANTHQTQYF. The chain employs TRBV11-2 and TRBJ2-5; no definite D call. Trimming left V 5 bases short and J 6 bases short, with 16 bases between. CDR1 is SGHAT, CDR2 FQNNGV, per germline. The CDR3 runs to 14 residues.

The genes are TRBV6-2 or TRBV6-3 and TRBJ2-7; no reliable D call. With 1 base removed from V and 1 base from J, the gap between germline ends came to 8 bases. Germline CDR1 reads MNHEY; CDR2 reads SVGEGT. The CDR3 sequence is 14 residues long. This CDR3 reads CASSYYPDSYEQYF. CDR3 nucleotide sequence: TGTGCCAGCAGTTACTACCCAGATTCCTACGAGCAGTACTTC.

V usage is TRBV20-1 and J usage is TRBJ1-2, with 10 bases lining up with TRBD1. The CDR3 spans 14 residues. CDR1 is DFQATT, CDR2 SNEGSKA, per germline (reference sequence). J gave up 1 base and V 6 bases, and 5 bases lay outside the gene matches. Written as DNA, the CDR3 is TGCAGTGCGGAAGGGACAGGGGTTAACTATGGCTACACCTTC. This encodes CSAEGTGVNYGYTF.

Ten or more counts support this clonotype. The chain's CDR3 is CSVVTSSYNEQFF. The DNA for the CDR3 is TGCAGCGTTGTGACTAGCTCCTACAATGAGCAGTTCTTC. This chain connects TRBV29-1 to TRBJ2-1; the D gene is possibly TRBD2 (6 bases). The CDR3 is 13 residues long. The germline CDR1 and CDR2 sequences are SQVTM and ANQGSEA. Trimming removed 4 bases from V and 0 bases from J, with 7 bases in between.

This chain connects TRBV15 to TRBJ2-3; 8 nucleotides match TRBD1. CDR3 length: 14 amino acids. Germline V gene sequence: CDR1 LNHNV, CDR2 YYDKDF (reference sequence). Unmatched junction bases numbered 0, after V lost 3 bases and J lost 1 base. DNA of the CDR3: TGTGCCACCAGCAGGGACAGGGGCACAGATACGCAGTATTTT. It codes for CATSRDRGTDTQYF. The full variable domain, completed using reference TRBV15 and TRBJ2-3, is DAMVIQNPRYQVTQFGKPVTLSCSQTLNHNVMYWYQQKSSQAPKLLFHYYDKDFNNEADTPDNFQSRRPNTSFCFLDIRSPGLGDTAMYLCATSRDRGTDTQYFGPGTRLTVL.

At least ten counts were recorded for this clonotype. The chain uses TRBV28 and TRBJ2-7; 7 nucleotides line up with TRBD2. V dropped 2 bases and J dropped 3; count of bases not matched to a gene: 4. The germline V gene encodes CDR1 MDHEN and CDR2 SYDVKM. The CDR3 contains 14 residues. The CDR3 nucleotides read TGTGCCAGCAGTTTACGCGGGGGACTCTACGAGCAGTACTTC. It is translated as CASSLRGGLYEQYF.

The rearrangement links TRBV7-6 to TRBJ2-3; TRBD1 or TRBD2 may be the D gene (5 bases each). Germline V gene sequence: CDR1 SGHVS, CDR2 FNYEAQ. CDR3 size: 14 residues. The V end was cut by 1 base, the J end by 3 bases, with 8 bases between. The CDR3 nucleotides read TGTGCCAGCAGCTTAGGGGGGTATACAGATACGCAGTATTTT. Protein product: CASSLGGYTDTQYF.

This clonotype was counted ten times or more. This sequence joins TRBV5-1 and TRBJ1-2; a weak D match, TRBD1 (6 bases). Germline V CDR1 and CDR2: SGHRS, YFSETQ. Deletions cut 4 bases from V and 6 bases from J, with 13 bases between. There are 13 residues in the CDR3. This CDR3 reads CASSTTGPNGYTF. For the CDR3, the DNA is TGCGCCAGCAGCACTACAGGGCCCAATGGCTACACCTTC.